A single sample is the source of the 32 T cell receptor beta chains below, sequenced in a study of cytomegalovirus exposure and HLA in healthy donors. The PCR contained 60 Vbeta and 13 Jbeta primers. Using immunoSEQ multiplex PCR, the repertoire was profiled, and TCRdb retains in-frame clones only, with some absent. This repertoire shows more than 150,000 clones, about 88% found once; its top ten account for less than 0.3%. Sample: PBMCs. The receptors here all came from a girl under two years old in good health and CMV-seronegative.

The rearrangement joins TRBV2 to TRBJ2-1; TRBD2 is a possible D gene (5 bases). CDR1 and CDR2 from the germline V gene are SNHLY and FYNNEI. V was cut by 4 bases and J by 5 bases, with 15 bases left in between. The CDR3 has 15 amino acids. In DNA, the CDR3 is TGTGCCAGCAGTGCACCCGTGGCGGGCGACAATGAGCAGTTCTTC. Protein: CASSAPVAGDNEQFF.

The chain carries TRBV27 and TRBJ2-3, with D possibly TRBD1 on 5 matching bases. This CDR3 has 13 residues. CDR1 is MNHEY and CDR2 is SMNVEV in the germline V gene (reference sequence). V was trimmed by 6 bases and J by 2 bases, leaving 9 bases between them. CDR3 in DNA: TGTGCCAGCAGGACAGACCCCACAGATACGCAGTATTTT. Translated, it gives CASRTDPTDTQYF.

This chain connects TRBV5-1 to TRBJ1-2, with 8 bases lining up with TRBD1. CDR1 is SGHRS and CDR2 is YFSETQ in the germline V gene. J was trimmed by 2 bases and V by 2 bases; bases with no gene match: 8. CDR3 length: 16 amino acids. CDR3 in amino acids: CASSLVSGTGNYGYTF. The CDR3 DNA reads TGCGCCAGCAGCTTAGTTTCCGGGACAGGCAACTATGGCTACACCTTC.

This clone was picked up one time. V usage is TRBV10-3 and J usage is TRBJ2-7, with D possibly TRBD1 on 5 matching bases. Germline V gives CDR1 ENHRY, CDR2 SYGVKD. The germline V and J ends were trimmed by 4 bases and 5 bases, with 12 bases remaining between them. This CDR3 is 13 amino acids long. The CDR3 region is CAISGGPWDEQYF. The CDR3 DNA reads TGTGCCATCAGTGGGGGCCCTTGGGACGAGCAGTACTTC.

This clone was observed once. V is TRBV6-7 and J is TRBJ2-1; D perhaps matches TRBD2 (6 bases). TRBV6-7 belongs to the ORF category, with a function that is uncertain. Trimming shortened V by 2 bases and J by 1 base, and 6 bases separated the two germline ends. The CDR3 loop spans 14 amino acids. The CDR3 DNA reads TGTGCCAGCAGTTACGGGGGGTCCTACAATGAGCAGTTCTTC. Protein product: CASSYGGSYNEQFF.

The chain combines TRBV27 with TRBJ1-1, with D maybe TRBD1 (6 bases). The germline V gene has CDR1 MNHEY and CDR2 SMNVEV (reference sequence). The V and J ends lost 8 bases and 4 bases respectively, with 20 bases between them. This CDR3 region has 15 residues. Here the CDR3 reads CASSDGARGSTEAFF. The CDR3 DNA sequence: TGTGCCAGCTCTGACGGCGCCAGGGGTTCCACTGAAGCTTTCTTT.

The V gene is TRBV9, the J gene TRBJ1-2, with D perhaps TRBD1 (5 bases). Deletions cut 2 bases from V and 0 bases from J, with 11 bases between. The germline V gene encodes CDR1 SGDLS and CDR2 YYNGEE. The CDR3 totals 15 residues. The chain's CDR3 is CASSVRGVANYGYTF. In DNA form, the CDR3 reads TGTGCCAGCAGCGTTCGGGGGGTAGCTAACTATGGCTACACCTTC.

The chain has TRBV7-2 and TRBJ2-1; D not certain. Germline-derived CDR1 and CDR2 are SGHTA and FQGNSA. The ends were cut back, 6 bases at V and 4 bases at J, with 10 bases in the middle. The CDR3 runs 13 residues. For the CDR3, the DNA is TGTGCCAGCAGACCCACAACATACAATGAGCAGTTCTTC. Amino acids: CASRPTTYNEQFF.

This chain joins TRBV6-4 and TRBJ2-2; TRBD1 matches at 7 bases. This CDR3 has 18 amino acids. Trimming cost V 0 bases and J 6 bases; bases outside gene matches: 13. The germline gives CDR1 MRHNA, CDR2 SNTAGT. The CDR3 DNA sequence: TGTGCCAGCAGTGACTCTACGGGTTTAGGGGGCGGCTCCGGGGAGCTGTTTTTT. It specifies CASSDSTGLGGGSGELFF.

The chain joins TRBV11-2 to TRBJ2-3, with 9 nucleotides matching TRBD1. Germline lookup yields CDR1 SGHAT and CDR2 FQNNGV. The CDR3 has 17 amino acids. The ends lost 3 bases at V and 3 bases at J; junction bases unmatched: 10. The chain's CDR3 is CASSFDFGTGRTDTQYF. The CDR3 region has the DNA TGTGCCAGCAGCTTCGACTTCGGGACAGGGCGAACAGATACGCAGTATTTT.

This rearrangement joins TRBV7-6 to TRBJ2-4, with a weak D call TRBD2 (5 bases). Looked up from germline, CDR1 is SGHVS and CDR2 is FNYEAQ. This CDR3 has 14 amino acids. V was pared by 4 bases and J by 8 bases, with 15 bases between. DNA of the CDR3: TGTGCCAGCAGCTCCGGGCCATACGGGGACATTCAGTACTTC. This gives the protein CASSSGPYGDIQYF.

The J gene is TRBJ2-3, the V gene TRBV7-2; 11 bases are shared with TRBD2. The CDR3 is 15 residues long. CDR1 is SGHTA, CDR2 FQGNSA, per germline. The V gene end was trimmed by 5 bases and the J gene end by 3 bases; junction bases not matched to a gene: 4. CDR3 coding DNA: TGTGCCAGCAGCGATAGCGGGGGGGCGACAGATACGCAGTATTTT. Translating gives CASSDSGGATDTQYF.

This clone has only a few counts. The chain employs TRBV15 and TRBJ2-7; D not certain. V was shortened by 3 bases and J by 1 base, with 7 bases between the two germline ends. The V gene's germline CDR1 is LNHNV and CDR2 YYDKDF (reference sequence). The length of the CDR3 is 13 residues. The CDR3 sequence: CATSRESSYEQYF. CDR3 in DNA: TGTGCCACCAGCAGGGAGAGTTCCTACGAGCAGTACTTC.

The gene calls are TRBV7-9 and TRBJ1-1, with a weak D call TRBD1 (6 bases). Germline V gives CDR1 SEHNR, CDR2 FQNEAQ (reference sequence). Trimming cost V 11 bases and J 3 bases, with 22 bases left between them. This CDR3 is built from 15 residues. As DNA, the CDR3 is TGTGCCGTTCCCTCTGGACAGCCCCTGGACACTGAAGCTTTCTTT. Translation: CAVPSGQPLDTEAFF.

The chain carries TRBV5-4 and TRBJ2-1; 7 nucleotides line up with TRBD2. The CDR3 is made up of 18 amino acids. With 4 bases clipped from V and 1 base from J, the junction kept 14 bases outside the gene matches. CDR1 and CDR2 (germline): SGHNT, YYREEE (reference sequence). The CDR3: CASSRVASGMGSYNEQFF. Written as DNA, the CDR3 is TGTGCCAGCAGCCGTGTGGCTAGCGGAATGGGATCCTACAATGAGCAGTTCTTC.

This clone was counted between two and nine times. V is TRBV19 and J is TRBJ2-7; 13 nucleotides line up with TRBD2. The CDR3 is 16 residues long. The V gene end was trimmed by 4 bases and the J gene end by 2 bases; junction bases not matched to a gene: 5. CDR1 and CDR2 from the germline V gene are LNHDA and SQIVND (reference sequence). The CDR3 sequence: CASSSSGTSGTYEQYF. CDR3 DNA sequence: TGTGCCAGTAGTAGTTCCGGGACTAGCGGGACCTACGAGCAGTACTTC.

V usage is TRBV2 and J usage is TRBJ2-5; D is unclear. The assigned J gene may be wrong: the sequence end matches TRBJ2-7 better. The CDR3 length is 12 residues. Per germline, CDR1 SNHLY and CDR2 FYNNEI. The DNA for the CDR3 is TGTGCCAGCAGTGAAAACAGCTACGAGCAGTACTTC. As protein: CASSENSYEQYF.

CDR3 in DNA: TGCGCCAGCAGCCTGATATGGACAGAGAGCTCCTACGAGCAGTACTTC. This sequence encodes CASSLIWTESSYEQYF. The chain joins TRBV4-1 to TRBJ2-7, with a possible D match to TRBD1 (6 bases). This CDR3 has 16 amino acids. Germline CDR1 is MGHRA and CDR2 is YSYEKL. V shed 4 bases and J shed 0 bases, with 16 bases lying between them.

CDR3 amino acids: CASSQDQGSGFTGELFF. The CDR3 DNA follows: TGTGCCAGCAGCCAAGATCAGGGTAGCGGCTTCACCGGGGAGCTGTTTTTT. The gene calls are TRBV4-2 and TRBJ2-2; tentatively, D is TRBD2 (6 bases). The CDR3 spans 17 residues. Trimming shortened V by 0 bases and J by 4 bases, and 15 bases separated the two germline ends. Germline CDR1 LGHNA, CDR2 YNFKEQ.

The chain carries TRBV27 and TRBJ1-5, with TRBD1 matching 10 bases. With 1 base clipped from V and 3 bases from J, the junction kept 3 bases outside the gene matches. Germline values: CDR1 MNHEY, CDR2 SMNVEV (reference sequence). The CDR3 covers 16 residues. CDR3 DNA sequence: TGTGCCAGCAGTTTATATGGGACAGGGGACAATCAGCCCCAGCATTTT. Protein product: CASSLYGTGDNQPQHF.

Concerning this clone itself: One end of the junction fails to match germline, which may point to a read error. Other DNA sequences of this sample code for an identical CDR3. V and J are TRBV7-2 and TRBJ2-5, with D tentatively TRBD2 (6 bases). TRBJ2-7 explains the end of the DNA better; the J call may be wrong. The CDR3 length is 13 residues. Germline CDR1 and CDR2: SGHTA and FQGNSA. The CDR3 nucleotides are TGTGCCAGCAGTTTAGGGACTGGCTACGAGCAGTACTTC. Protein sequence: CASSLGTGYEQYF.

The chain has TRBV14 and TRBJ2-7; 9 positions agree with TRBD1. The ends lost 3 bases at V and 3 bases at J; junction bases unmatched: 9. CDR1 is SGHDN, CDR2 FVKESK, per germline. This CDR3 region has 16 residues. The CDR3 region has the DNA TGTGCCAGCAGCCAGGGACAGGGACGGGGGAACTACGAGCAGTACTTC. Its translation is CASSQGQGRGNYEQYF.

This clone was recorded once. CDR3 DNA sequence: TGTGCCAGCAGCTGGGGGACAGGGGGATCTGAAGCTTTCTTT. Translated: CASSWGTGGSEAFF. This chain connects TRBV5-5 to TRBJ1-1; 11 positions match TRBD1. Germline loops: CDR1 SGHKS, CDR2 YYEKEE (reference sequence). The CDR3 spans 14 residues. V lost 3 bases, J lost 6 bases, and 4 bases stayed unmatched.

This clone was seen a single time. The chain is built from TRBV18 and TRBJ2-5; 14 bases match TRBD2. V lost 2 bases, J lost 2 bases, and 4 bases stayed unmatched. Germline V lookup: CDR1 KGHSH, CDR2 LQKENI. This CDR3 contains 17 residues. CDR3 residues: CASSPGLAGGSQETQYF. In nucleotides, the CDR3 is TGTGCCAGCTCACCAGGACTAGCGGGAGGATCACAAGAGACCCAGTACTTC.

The J gene is TRBJ2-2, the V gene TRBV5-1; 8 bases map to TRBD2. This CDR3 has 17 residues. Germline V gene sequence: CDR1 SGHRS, CDR2 YFSETQ. V shed 0 bases and J 6 bases; nucleotides not matched to a gene: 10. The CDR3 coding sequence is TGCGCCAGCAGCTTGGCGCCCGGGACTAGATCCCCCGGGGAGCTGTTTTTT. Translating it yields CASSLAPGTRSPGELFF.

This clone was detected only once. The rearrangement joins TRBV5-1 to TRBJ1-2; 7 positions match TRBD1. Losses at the gene ends were 4 bases for V and 6 bases for J; bases not matched to a gene: 9. The germline V gene encodes CDR1 SGHRS and CDR2 YFSETQ. CDR3 size: 14 residues. The CDR3 loop reads CASSERQGENGYTF. The CDR3, as DNA: TGCGCCAGCAGCGAGAGACAGGGCGAGAATGGCTACACCTTC.

In nucleotides, the CDR3 is TGCGCCAGCAGCCAGACCCGGACTAGCGGATACAATGAGCAGTTCTTC. Protein: CASSQTRTSGYNEQFF. This chain connects TRBV4-1 to TRBJ2-1; TRBD2 aligns across 10 bases. CDR1 is MGHRA, CDR2 YSYEKL, per germline. Trimming cost V 3 bases and J 4 bases; bases outside gene matches: 6. The CDR3 runs 16 residues.

The V gene is TRBV7-9, the J gene TRBJ2-2, with D possibly matching TRBD2 (5 bases). The CDR3 sequence is 18 residues long. Trimming removed 1 base from V and 0 bases from J, with 15 bases in between. Per germline, CDR1 SEHNR and CDR2 FQNEAQ (reference sequence). CDR3 sequence reads: CASSLVVGSGANTGELFF. The CDR3 DNA follows: TGTGCCAGCAGCTTAGTAGTAGGCAGCGGAGCGAACACCGGGGAGCTGTTTTTT. Full variable domain (missing parts from reference TRBV7-9 and TRBJ2-2): DTGVSQNPRHKITKRGQNVTFRCDPISEHNRLYWYRQTLGQGPEFLTYFQNEAQLEKSRLLSDRFSAERPKGSFSTLEIQRTEQGDSAMYLCASSLVVGSGANTGELFFGEGSRLTVL.

The gene calls are TRBV6-5 and TRBJ1-6; 9 nucleotides match TRBD1. Germline CDR1 reads MNHEY; CDR2 reads SVGAGI. V shed 2 bases and J 5 bases; nucleotides not matched to a gene: 4. This CDR3 contains 16 residues. CDR3 sequence reads: CASSYGTGPNNSPLHF. CDR3 bases: TGTGCCAGCAGTTACGGGACAGGGCCCAATAATTCACCCCTCCACTTT.

This clone was counted a single time. The rearrangement uses TRBV5-1 and TRBJ2-5; 7 bases align to TRBD1. Germline V lookup: CDR1 SGHRS, CDR2 YFSETQ. The CDR3 covers 14 residues. Trimming took 4 bases from V and 7 from J; bases not matched to a gene: 10. CDR3 sequence reads: CASSRDRVRGTQYF. CDR3 nucleotides: TGCGCCAGCAGCCGAGACAGGGTCAGAGGGACCCAGTACTTC.

This clone was detected a few times. V gene TRBV7-3 combines with J gene TRBJ1-1, with a possible D match to TRBD1 (5 bases). The CDR3 is 14 residues long. The V gene lost 1 base and the J gene lost 5 bases, with 11 bases spanning the gap. Germline lookup yields CDR1 SGHTA and CDR2 FQGTGA. The CDR3 coding sequence is TGTGCCAGCAGCTTAAATTCGGGGGGGACTGAAGCTTTCTTT. Translated, it gives CASSLNSGGTEAFF.

The chain has TRBV19 and TRBJ1-4; 7 bases agree with TRBD1. This CDR3 contains 15 residues. V shed 4 bases, J shed 0 bases, and the junction held 2 bases outside the gene matches. Germline V gives CDR1 LNHDA, CDR2 SQIVND (reference sequence). The CDR3 bases are TGTGCCAGTAGTACCCAGGGGGCAACTAATGAAAAACTGTTTTTT. It codes for CASSTQGATNEKLFF. The complete variable domain, with remaining parts taken from reference TRBV19 and TRBJ1-4, reads DGGITQSPKYLFRKEGQNVTLSCEQNLNHDAMYWYRQDPGQGLRLIYYSQIVNDFQKGDIAEGYSVSREKKESFPLTVTSAQKNPTAFYLCASSTQGATNEKLFFGSGTQLSVL.